One and the same sample provided the 2 T cell receptor beta chains below, sequenced in a study of T-cell reconstitution after alpha-beta-depleted transplantation in children. Unique molecular identifiers were built into the TCRbeta library. TCRdb recomputed calls from the PCR reads with MiXCR, one row per CDR3 protein. The sample has about 980,000 distinct CDR3 sequences, about 29% seen once. This specimen was PBMCs, mostly from graft donor cells, taken 360 days after TCRalphabeta/CD19-depleted stem cell transplant. These receptors were obtained from a boy younger than two who had a stem cell transplant for SCID, so the T cells may come from the graft donor.

The chain combines TRBV20-1 with TRBJ1-2; D is perhaps TRBD1 (5 bases). V lost 1 base and J 6 bases, leaving 15 bases between the germline ends. The CDR3 extends over 14 amino acids. Germline lookup yields CDR1 DFQATT and CDR2 SNEGSKA (reference sequence). The CDR3 region is CSARVRGTRDGYTF. The CDR3 DNA sequence: TGCAGTGCTAGAGTTCGAGGGACGCGAGATGGCTACACCTTC.

This clonotype has just a few counts. This sequence joins TRBV20-1 and TRBJ2-7; D is possibly TRBD1 (6 bases). The CDR3 sequence is 13 residues long. Germline CDR1 is DFQATT and CDR2 is SNEGSKA (reference sequence). Trimming stripped 7 bases from V and 2 bases from J, with 15 bases between. In DNA form, the CDR3 reads TGCAGTGTTGGGCAGGGGCGTACCTACGAGCAGTACTTC. Translation: CSVGQGRTYEQYF.